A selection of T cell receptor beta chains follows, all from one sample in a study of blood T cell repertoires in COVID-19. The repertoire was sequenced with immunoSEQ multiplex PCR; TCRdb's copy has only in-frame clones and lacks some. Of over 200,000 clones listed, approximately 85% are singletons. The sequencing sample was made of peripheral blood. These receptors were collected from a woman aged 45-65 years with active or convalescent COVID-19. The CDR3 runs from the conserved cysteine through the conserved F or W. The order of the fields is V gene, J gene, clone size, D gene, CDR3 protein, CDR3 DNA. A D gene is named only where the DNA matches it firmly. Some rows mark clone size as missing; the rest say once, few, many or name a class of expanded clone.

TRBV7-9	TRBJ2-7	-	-	CASSLPRRGQNEQYF	TGTGCCAGCAGCCTACCCCGCAGGGGCCAGAACGAGCAGTACTTC
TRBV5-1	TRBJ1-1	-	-	CASSSLSPNTEAFF	TGCGCCAGCAGCTCCCTGTCCCCGAACACTGAAGCTTTCTTT
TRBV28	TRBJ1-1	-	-	CATQGEGAFF	TGTGCCACTCAAGGGGAAGGAGCTTTCTTT
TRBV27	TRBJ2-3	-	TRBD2	CASSYLAGGTDTQYF	TGTGCCAGCAGTTACCTAGCGGGGGGTACAGATACGCAGTATTTT
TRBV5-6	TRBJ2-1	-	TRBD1	CASRPGQGYNEQFF	TGTGCCAGCAGGCCGGGACAGGGATACAATGAGCAGTTCTTC
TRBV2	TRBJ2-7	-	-	CARGKERRVEQYF	TGTGCCAGGGGTAAGGAGAGGAGGGTCGAGCAGTACTTC
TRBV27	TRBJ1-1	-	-	CASKLNTNTEAFF	TGTGCCAGCAAACTCAATACGAACACTGAAGCTTTCTTT
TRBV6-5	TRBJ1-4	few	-	CASSFYRVRNEKLFF	TGTGCCAGCAGTTTCTACAGGGTTCGAAATGAAAAACTGTTTTTT
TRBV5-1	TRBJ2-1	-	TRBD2	CASSLSGSSYNEQFF	TGCGCCAGCAGCTTGAGCGGGAGCTCCTACAATGAGCAGTTCTTC
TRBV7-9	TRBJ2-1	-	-	CASSLGASANNEQFF	TGTGCCAGCAGCTTAGGCGCTAGCGCAAACAATGAGCAGTTCTTC
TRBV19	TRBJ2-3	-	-	CASSESSNTDTQYF	TGTGCCAGTAGTGAAAGCTCCAATACAGATACGCAGTATTTT
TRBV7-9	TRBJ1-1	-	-	CASSSPDRNTEAFF	TGTGCCAGCAGCTCTCCGGACAGGAACACTGAAGCTTTCTTT
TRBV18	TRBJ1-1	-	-	CASSPPRSIRGTEAFF	TGTGCCAGCTCACCACCGCGATCCATCCGAGGCACTGAAGCTTTCTTT
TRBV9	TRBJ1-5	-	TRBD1	CASSEGTVGNQPQHF	TGTGCCAGCAGCGAAGGGACAGTGGGCAATCAGCCCCAGCATTTT
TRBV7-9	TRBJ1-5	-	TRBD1	CASSTGGGNQPQHF	TGTGCCAGCAGCACAGGGGGTGGCAATCAGCCCCAGCATTTT
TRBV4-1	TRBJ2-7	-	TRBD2	CASSQGTSETYEQYF	TGCGCCAGCAGCCAAGGGACTAGCGAAACCTACGAGCAGTACTTC
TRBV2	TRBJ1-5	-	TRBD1	CASNSNSGGNQPQHF	TGTGCCAGCAACTCAAATTCAGGGGGGAATCAGCCCCAGCATTTT
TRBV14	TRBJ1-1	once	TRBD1	CASSQEGWDRGIFTEAFF	TGTGCCAGCAGCCAAGAAGGCTGGGACAGGGGTATTTTTACTGAAGCTTTCTTT
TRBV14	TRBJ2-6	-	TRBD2	CASSRGGWELGRRSSGANVLTF	TGTGCCAGCAGCCGGGGAGGGTGGGAACTAGGTCGGAGAAGCTCTGGGGCCAACGTCCTGACTTTC
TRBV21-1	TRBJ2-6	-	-	CASSPSCGGAGANVLTF	TGTGCCAGCAGCCCTTCTTGTGGAGGGGCTGGGGCCAACGTCCTGACTTTC
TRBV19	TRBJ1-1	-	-	CAASSISAGNTEAFF	TGTGCCGCCAGTAGTATCTCAGCAGGGAACACTGAAGCTTTCTTT
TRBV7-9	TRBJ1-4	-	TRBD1	CASSTGTGLWEKLFF	TGTGCCAGCAGCACCGGGACAGGTCTCTGGGAAAAACTGTTTTTT
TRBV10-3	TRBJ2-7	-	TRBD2	CATRGLAGLEQYF	TGTGCCACGAGGGGACTAGCGGGATTGGAGCAGTACTTC
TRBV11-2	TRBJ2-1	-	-	CASSSQGGYNNEQFF	TGTGCCAGCAGCTCACAGGGAGGGTATAACAATGAGCAGTTCTTC
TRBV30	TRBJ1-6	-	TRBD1	CAWSPPQTGVAPLHF	TGTGCCTGGAGTCCCCCTCAAACAGGGGTTGCACCCCTCCACTTT
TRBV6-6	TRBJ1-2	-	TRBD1	CASSTWGQRVYGYTF	TGTGCCAGCAGTACCTGGGGACAGCGAGTCTATGGCTACACCTTC
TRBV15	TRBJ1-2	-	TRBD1	CATSRVRDRDYYGYTF	TGTGCCACCAGCAGGGTCCGGGACAGGGACTACTATGGCTACACCTTC